One sample yielded the 30 T cell receptor beta chains listed below, sequenced in a study of blood T cell repertoires in COVID-19. The assay was immunoSEQ multiplex PCR, and TCRdb's table has in-frame clones only and misses some. The top ten clones hold 11% of a sample with about 290,000 clones, just under 90% of them seen once. The sequencing input was peripheral blood. The receptors derive from a woman in her 30s with COVID-19, enrolled during active disease.

CDR3 sequence reads: CASSVRGLTYEQYF. The CDR3 nucleotides are TGTGCCAGCAGTGTGAGGGGACTCACCTACGAGCAGTACTTC. V usage is TRBV6-4 and J usage is TRBJ2-7; D may be TRBD2 (6 bases). Germline CDR1 MRHNA, CDR2 SNTAGT. CDR3 length: 14 amino acids. The V and J ends lost 4 bases and 2 bases respectively, with 12 bases between them.

The V gene is TRBV7-9, the J gene TRBJ1-5; D gene uncertain. The CDR3 consists of 13 residues. Trimming took off 5 bases at V and 1 base at J, with 6 bases between the two ends. Germline V gene data show CDR1 as SEHNR and CDR2 as FQNEAQ (reference sequence). CDR3 amino acids: CASSPQSNQPQHF. CDR3 DNA sequence: TGTGCCAGCAGCCCCCAAAGCAATCAGCCCCAGCATTTT.

V usage is TRBV18 and J usage is TRBJ1-1, with D possibly matching TRBD1 (5 bases). Trimming cost V 5 bases and J 1 base, with 11 bases left between them. This CDR3 comprises 14 residues. CDR1 is KGHSH and CDR2 is LQKENI in the germline V gene. CDR3 amino acids: CASSALQENTEAFF. The CDR3 region has the DNA TGTGCCAGCTCAGCCCTACAGGAGAACACTGAAGCTTTCTTT.

The chain uses TRBV5-5 and TRBJ1-1; D not certain. The germline gives CDR1 SGHKS, CDR2 YYEKEE (reference sequence). The CDR3 is 14 residues long. V shed 0 bases and J shed 0 bases, with 6 bases lying between them. The CDR3 nucleotides are TGTGCCAGCAGCTTGGCAGTAATGAACACTGAAGCTTTCTTT. It codes for CASSLAVMNTEAFF.

In its sample, this clone was seen many times. V gene TRBV14 combines with J gene TRBJ2-1; 12 bases are a match to TRBD2. The V gene's germline CDR1 is SGHDN and CDR2 FVKESK. Unmatched junction bases numbered 7, after V lost 5 bases and J lost 8 bases. The CDR3 is 15 amino acids. The CDR3: CASSFLAGGYDEQFF. CDR3 DNA: TGTGCCAGCAGCTTCCTAGCGGGGGGGTACGATGAGCAGTTCTTC.

V is TRBV6-5 and J is TRBJ2-7; possibly TRBD2 for D (5 bases). Deletions cut 2 bases from V and 5 bases from J, with 10 bases between. CDR1 and CDR2 from the germline V gene are MNHEY and SVGAGI. This CDR3 spans 13 amino acids. The CDR3 nucleotides read TGTGCCAGCAGTTACGGACTCGCCCACGAGCAGTACTTC. This sequence encodes CASSYGLAHEQYF.

The chain recombines TRBV28 with TRBJ1-3, with 7 bases identical to TRBD1. CDR3 length: 15 residues. The V gene end was trimmed by 5 bases and the J gene end by 0 bases; junction bases not matched to a gene: 4. CDR1 is MDHEN and CDR2 is SYDVKM in the germline V gene. Here the CDR3 DNA reads TGTGCCAGCAGTCCGGGGACAGTCTCTGGAAACACCATATATTTT. As protein: CASSPGTVSGNTIYF. The full variable domain, in which reference TRBV28 and TRBJ1-3 provide the parts outside the CDR3, is DVKVTQSSRYLVKRTGEKVFLECVQDMDHENMFWYRQDPGLGLRLIYFSYDVKMKEKGDIPEGYSVSREKKERFSLILESASTNQTSMYLCASSPGTVSGNTIYFGEGSWLTVV.

J is TRBJ2-3 and V is TRBV3-1 (or the pseudogene TRBV3-2), with 8 bases that match TRBD1. The V gene end was trimmed by 1 base and the J gene end by 3 bases; junction bases not matched to a gene: 9. CDR1 LGHDT and CDR2 YNNKEL come from the germline V gene (reference sequence). The CDR3 contains 17 residues. CDR3: CASSQGPGGPITDTQYF. The CDR3 nucleotides are TGTGCCAGCAGCCAAGGGCCAGGGGGCCCAATTACAGATACGCAGTATTTT.

V usage is TRBV19 and J usage is TRBJ2-7; D may be TRBD1 (7 bases). The V gene lost 5 bases and the J gene lost 2 bases, with 13 bases spanning the gap. Per the germline V gene, CDR1 is LNHDA and CDR2 is SQIVND (reference sequence). This CDR3 spans 14 amino acids. The CDR3 nucleotides are TGTGCCAGTAGTGGACGGGGGACAGCCTACGAGCAGTACTTC. It specifies CASSGRGTAYEQYF.

V usage is TRBV6-2 or TRBV6-3 and J usage is TRBJ1-3; 8 bases are a match to TRBD1. The V gene end was trimmed by 4 bases and the J gene end by 3 bases; junction bases not matched to a gene: 5. CDR3 length: 15 residues. Per the germline V gene, CDR1 is MNHEY and CDR2 is SVGEGT. The chain's CDR3 is CASSSAGTGGNTIYF. The DNA of the CDR3 is TGTGCCAGCAGTTCCGCCGGGACAGGTGGAAACACCATATATTTT.

Only a few counts were recorded for this clone. The V gene is TRBV28, the J gene TRBJ2-7; 9 bases are a match to TRBD1. Germline V CDR1 and CDR2: MDHEN, SYDVKM. The V segment lost 5 bases and the J segment 2 bases; nucleotides outside the gene matches: 10. This CDR3 has 16 amino acids. CDR3 sequence (DNA): TGTGCCAGCAGTCCCCATGGGACAGGGAATGCCTACGAGCAGTACTTC. This translates into CASSPHGTGNAYEQYF.

In the case of this clone: Within the sample, other DNA sequences also encode this same CDR3. The chain employs TRBV18 and TRBJ1-6; 7 bases line up with TRBD1. In germline, CDR1 is KGHSH, CDR2 LQKENI. Unmatched junction bases numbered 4, after V lost 4 bases and J lost 7 bases. There are 14 residues in the CDR3. The CDR3: CASSRQGDNSPLHF. As DNA, the CDR3 is TGTGCCAGCTCACGGCAGGGGGACAATTCACCCCTCCACTTT.

The chain recombines TRBV27 with TRBJ2-1; the match to TRBD2 covers 9 bases. The CDR3 length is 13 residues. The V segment lost 8 bases and the J segment 4 bases; nucleotides outside the gene matches: 3. In germline, CDR1 is MNHEY, CDR2 SMNVEV (reference sequence). The CDR3 here is CASGLAGYNEQFF. CDR3 sequence (DNA): TGTGCCAGCGGCCTAGCGGGGTACAATGAGCAGTTCTTC.

The chain carries TRBV6-1 and TRBJ2-7, with D tentatively TRBD2 (6 bases). The germline V gene has CDR1 MNHNS and CDR2 SASEGT. The germline V and J ends were trimmed by 2 bases and 7 bases, with 18 bases remaining between them. CDR3 length: 15 amino acids. This CDR3 reads CASSEKGGWVGEQYF. In nucleotides, the CDR3 is TGTGCCAGCAGTGAAAAGGGAGGTTGGGTAGGGGAGCAGTACTTC.

The chain is built from TRBV4-1 and TRBJ1-2, with TRBD1 matching 10 bases. The CDR3 length is 15 residues. The J segment lost 3 bases and the V segment lost 3 bases, leaving 4 bases of the junction unmatched. Looked up from germline, CDR1 is MGHRA and CDR2 is YSYEKL. The CDR3: CASSHTGTGDYGYTF. The CDR3 DNA follows: TGCGCCAGCAGCCATACCGGGACAGGGGACTATGGCTACACCTTC.

The V and J genes are TRBV11-2 and TRBJ1-1; 8 bases are shared with TRBD1. V shed 4 bases and J 4 bases; nucleotides not matched to a gene: 5. In germline, CDR1 is SGHAT, CDR2 FQNNGV. The CDR3 covers 14 residues. The CDR3 spells CASSSGGAVTEAFF. In DNA, the CDR3 is TGTGCCAGCAGCTCAGGGGGCGCGGTCACTGAAGCTTTCTTT.

The chain has TRBV11-2 and TRBJ2-7; weak D call: TRBD1 (6 bases). The CDR3 is 18 amino acids. With 0 bases removed from V and 2 bases from J, the gap between germline ends came to 20 bases. Germline CDR1 is SGHAT and CDR2 is FQNNGV. CDR3 DNA sequence: TGTGCCAGCAGCTTAGATCTGAGCGTGGCAGGGGTGGCCTACGAGCAGTACTTC. Amino acid sequence: CASSLDLSVAGVAYEQYF. Supplemented by reference TRBV11-2 and TRBJ2-7, the full variable domain reads EAGVAQSPRYKIIEKRQSVAFWCNPISGHATLYWYQQILGQGPKLLIQFQNNGVVDDSQLPKDRFSAERLKGVDSTLKIQPAKLEDSAVYLCASSLDLSVAGVAYEQYFGPGTRLTVT.

This chain joins TRBV27 and TRBJ1-2; D gene ambiguous. Germline loops: CDR1 MNHEY, CDR2 SMNVEV (reference sequence). With 2 bases removed from V and 2 bases from J, the gap between germline ends came to 12 bases. The CDR3 spans 15 residues. In nucleotides, the CDR3 is TGTGCCAGCAGTTTAAAAGGAGGGTTGAACTATGGCTACACCTTC. Its protein product is CASSLKGGLNYGYTF.

The rearrangement joins TRBV2 to TRBJ2-3, with a weak D call TRBD2 (6 bases). The CDR3 is 22 residues long. Germline loops: CDR1 SNHLY, CDR2 FYNNEI. V was clipped by 7 bases and J by 0 bases, with 35 bases between them. The CDR3 DNA follows: TGTGCCAGCATTGGGGGGAGTCTAGGGCTGGTTGGTCGGAGGGTTAGCACAGATACGCAGTATTTT. Protein sequence: CASIGGSLGLVGRRVSTDTQYF.

The CDR3, as DNA: TGTGCCAGCACCATGGGACAGGGGGCGGCCAAAAACATTCAGTACTTC. It codes for CASTMGQGAAKNIQYF. The chain couples TRBV28 to TRBJ2-4; 12 bases match TRBD1. This CDR3 region has 16 residues. Germline V lookup: CDR1 MDHEN, CDR2 SYDVKM. V was clipped by 7 bases and J by 1 base; unmatched bases: 5.

This sequence joins TRBV2 and TRBJ2-1; 14 bases agree with TRBD2. V lost 7 bases and J lost 9; bases outside the gene matches: 14. The CDR3 runs 17 residues. CDR1 and CDR2 (germline): SNHLY, FYNNEI. The CDR3 DNA follows: TGTGCCAGCATGAGCGGACTAGCGGGGGGAATGTTAGGTGAGCAGTTCTTC. Its translation: CASMSGLAGGMLGEQFF.

The chain is built from TRBV15 and TRBJ2-1, with 7 bases that match TRBD1. Germline V gene data show CDR1 as LNHNV and CDR2 as YYDKDF (reference sequence). V was pared by 7 bases and J by 6 bases, with 6 bases of the junction left unmatched. The CDR3 runs to 13 residues. The CDR3, as DNA: TGTGCCACCACCGGGACAGCATTCAATGAGCAGTTCTTC. Translation gives CATTGTAFNEQFF.

The chain combines TRBV11-2 with TRBJ1-1; no firm D call. Deletions cut 0 bases from V and 5 bases from J, with 10 bases between. The CDR3 consists of 14 residues. Germline CDR1 reads SGHAT; CDR2 reads FQNNGV. The CDR3 DNA reads as TGTGCCAGCAGCTTAGACGGATCGAGGACTGAAGCTTTCTTT. Translated, it gives CASSLDGSRTEAFF.

This chain uses TRBV5-1 with TRBJ1-3; 7 bases agree with TRBD1. The CDR3 is 15 amino acids. CDR1 SGHRS and CDR2 YFSETQ come from the germline V gene. V dropped 9 bases and J dropped 1; count of bases not matched to a gene: 10. For the CDR3, the DNA is TGCGCCATCCTCAGGGGGTCACCTTCTGGAAACACCATATATTTT. It is translated as CAILRGSPSGNTIYF.

This chain links TRBV7-9 with TRBJ2-1; TRBD1 is a possible D gene (5 bases). Trimming took off 2 bases at V and 0 bases at J, with 14 bases between the two ends. The CDR3 loop spans 17 amino acids. CDR1 and CDR2 (germline): SEHNR, FQNEAQ (reference sequence). CDR3 DNA sequence: TGTGCCAGCAGCTTACTCTCTCCAGGGTACTCCTACAATGAGCAGTTCTTC. Protein product: CASSLLSPGYSYNEQFF.

As regards this clone: This same CDR3 is encoded by further DNA sequences in the sample. This rearrangement joins TRBV19 to TRBJ2-7, with a tentative D call TRBD2 (5 bases). Trimming stripped 6 bases from V and 1 base from J, with 16 bases between. This CDR3 is 15 amino acids long. Germline V gives CDR1 LNHDA, CDR2 SQIVND (reference sequence). CDR3: CASRIAMTGSYEQYF. The CDR3 nucleotides are TGTGCCAGTAGGATCGCTATGACGGGGTCCTACGAGCAGTACTTC.

The chain has TRBV19 and TRBJ1-5; D is undetermined. V dropped 3 bases and J dropped 6 bases, with 3 bases sitting between them. The germline CDR1 and CDR2 sequences are LNHDA and SQIVND (reference sequence). The CDR3 has 11 residues. The CDR3 loop reads CASSIGQPQHF. The CDR3 DNA reads TGTGCCAGTAGTATCGGTCAGCCCCAGCATTTT.

V is TRBV28 and J is TRBJ1-2; TRBD1 aligns across 7 bases. Germline V lookup: CDR1 MDHEN, CDR2 SYDVKM. V lost 6 bases and J lost 4; bases outside the gene matches: 2. There are 12 residues in the CDR3. The CDR3 nucleotides are TGTGCCAGCAGGGACAGGTTCTATGGCTACACCTTC. Translated, it gives CASRDRFYGYTF.

This chain joins TRBV11-2 and TRBJ2-3; 7 bases map to TRBD1. The CDR3 contains 13 residues. The junction had 3 bases not matched to a gene; V was cut back by 5 bases and J by 4 bases. Looked up from germline, CDR1 is SGHAT and CDR2 is FQNNGV. The CDR3 sequence is CASSKGQPDTQYF. DNA of the CDR3: TGTGCCAGCAGCAAGGGACAGCCAGATACGCAGTATTTT.

The J gene is TRBJ2-1, the V gene TRBV1; TRBD2 is taken as the D call from the table, unchecked against the DNA. TRBV1 is given as a pseudogene. The CDR3 runs 20 residues. CDR3: CTSSPNRTLAGPPDPNEQFF. CDR3 nucleotides: TGCACCAGCAGCCCAAACCGGACCTTAGCGGGTCCACCAGATCCCAATGAGCAGTTCTTC.